These T cell receptor beta chains were read from a single sample in a study of tumor-infiltrating lymphocytes in oesophageal squamous cell carcinoma. TCRdb called the PCR reads again in MiXCR, with one record for every CDR3 protein. The data hold approximately 14,000 distinct CDR3 sequences, with around 50% observed a single time. Sequenced sample: esophageal tumor tissue. The receptor set was obtained from a male donor with esophageal squamous cell carcinoma. The CDR3 runs from the conserved cysteine through the conserved F or W. A D gene is named only where the DNA matches it firmly. Clone size is shown for a subset of rows, as once, few, many or a class of expanded clone.

TRBJ2-7,.,16,TRBV27,TRBD2,TGTGCCAGCAGCCGACTGCGGGAGGGCCCATCCTACGAGCAGTACTTC,CASSRLREGPSYEQYF
TRBJ2-7,.,15,TRBV6-1,.,TGTGCCAGCAGTGAAGCGGCCCTGTCGGGGTACGAGCAGTACTTC,CASSEAALSGYEQYF
TRBJ2-1,.,13,TRBV6-1,TRBD1,TGTGCCAGCAGTATGACAGGGTACAATGAGCAGTTCTTC,CASSMTGYNEQFF
TRBJ1-1,few,14,TRBV7-2,.,TGTGCCAGCACCCTACGTATAATGAACACTGAAGCTTTCTTT,CASTLRIMNTEAFF
TRBJ2-7,.,14,TRBV7-9,.,TGTGCCAGCAGCTTAGCCCCAGTTTCCTACGAGCAGTACTTC,CASSLAPVSYEQYF
TRBJ2-1,many,14,TRBV24-1,.,TGTGCCACCAGTGCCAGGGAGGTTTACAATGAGCAGTTCTTC,CATSAREVYNEQFF
TRBJ2-5,many,13,TRBV24-1,.,TGTGCCACCAGTGATTTTTCCGGGGAGACCCAGTACTTC,CATSDFSGETQYF
TRBJ2-2,medium-sized,12,TRBV7-2,.,TGTGCCAGCAGCTTAGCTCACGGGGAGCTGTTTTTT,CASSLAHGELFF
TRBJ2-1,.,15,TRBV28,TRBD2,TGTGCCAGCAGTTTTTTACTAGCGGGGAACAATGAGCAGTTCTTC,CASSFLLAGNNEQFF
TRBJ1-1,once,14,TRBV5-1,.,TGCGCCAGCAGCGACCGGATAGAGGACACTGAAGCTTTCTTT,CASSDRIEDTEAFF
TRBJ1-2,.,15,TRBV6-8,TRBD1,TGTGCCAGCAGTCTACTATGGACAGGGAACTATGGCTACACCTTC,CASSLLWTGNYGYTF
TRBJ2-1,.,12,TRBV6-1,.,TGTGCCAGCAGTGAGGAGAATGTTGAGCAGTTCTTC,CASSEENVEQFF
TRBJ1-2,.,14,TRBV12-3/TRBV12-4,.,TGTGCCAGCAGTTCCGACACCTCGTTCTATGGCTACACCTTC,CASSSDTSFYGYTF
TRBJ1-2,many,13,TRBV28,TRBD1,TGTGCCAGTTCAAAAGGGGGCCTGAGGGGCTACACCTTC,CASSKGGLRGYTF
TRBJ2-1,large,13,TRBV7-9,TRBD2,TGTGCCAGCAGCGTGGGACTAGTTAATGAGCAGTTCTTC,CASSVGLVNEQFF
TRBJ2-2,.,15,TRBV6-8,TRBD2,TGTGCCAGCAGTCCAAGACTAGCGGGCACCGGGGAGCTGTTTTTT,CASSPRLAGTGELFF
TRBJ1-2,medium-sized,12,TRBV7-9,.,TGTGCCAGCAGCCCTAACACTTATGGCTACACCTTC,CASSPNTYGYTF
TRBJ2-2,many,14,TRBV10-3,.,TGTGCCATCAGTGCTCGGACGAACACCGGGGAGCTGTTTTTT,CAISARTNTGELFF
TRBJ2-7,few,15,TRBV7-6,TRBD1,TGTGCCAGCAGCCCCGGACAGGAGGCCCCCTACGAGCAGTACTTC,CASSPGQEAPYEQYF
TRBJ1-5,few,14,TRBV9,.,TGTGCCAGCAGCCTAAGCGGGGGGACTCAGCCCCAGCATTTT,CASSLSGGTQPQHF
TRBJ2-5,.,19,TRBV7-8,.,TGTGCCAGCAGCCACCCGACCCACCTCGACACGCAGTACCAAGAGACCCAGTACTTC,CASSHPTHLDTQYQETQYF
TRBJ2-1,.,16,TRBV7-8,TRBD2,TGTGCCAGCAGGTCACCGGGACTAGCGGGAGACAATGAGCAGTTCTTC,CASRSPGLAGDNEQFF
TRBJ2-7,once,15,TRBV6-6,TRBD2,TGTGCCAGCAGTGTCGGGACTAGCGTACGCTACGAGCAGTACTTC,CASSVGTSVRYEQYF
TRBJ2-6,once,15,TRBV7-3,.,TGTGCCAGCAGCTCGTACAGGGCTGGGGCCAACGTCCTGACTTTC,CASSSYRAGANVLTF
TRBJ1-2,.,11,TRBV6-1,.,TGTGCCAGTCGGACCGAGGATGGCTACACCTTC,CASRTEDGYTF
TRBJ2-1,large,13,TRBV11-3,.,TGTGCCAGCAGCAAAACAGGACACAATGAGCAGTTCTTC,CASSKTGHNEQFF
TRBJ2-7,.,14,TRBV11-3,.,TGTGCCAGCAGCTTAGATTCAGCGACCTACGAGCAGTACTTC,CASSLDSATYEQYF
TRBJ2-1,many,13,TRBV15,.,TGTGCCACCAGCAGAGATTACGTGAATGAGCAGTTCTTC,CATSRDYVNEQFF
TRBJ2-1,.,14,TRBV6-1,TRBD2,TGTGCCAGCACCCCTCGGCCCGTCGGGACTAGCGTTTGGTTC,CASTPRPVGTSVWF
TRBJ2-5,few,18,TRBV7-2,TRBD2,TGTGCCAGCAGCTTAAGGCCTAGCGGGAGAATGAGGCAAGAGACCCAGTACTTC,CASSLRPSGRMRQETQYF
TRBJ2-5,many,14,TRBV5-1,.,TGCGCCAGCAGCTTTTTTACAGAACAAGAGACCCAGTACTTC,CASSFFTEQETQYF
TRBJ2-2,.,12,TRBV12-3/TRBV12-4,.,TGTGCCAGCAGTTCCATAACCGGGGAGCTGTTTTTT,CASSSITGELFF
TRBJ2-7,.,14,TRBV7-8,TRBD1,TGTGCCAGCAGCTCCTACAGGGGTGGGTACGAGCAGTACTTC,CASSSYRGGYEQYF
TRBJ2-5,.,10,TRBV7-4,TRBD1,TGCGGGACAGGCGGGAAGACCCAGTACTTC,CGTGGKTQYF
TRBJ2-1,many,16,TRBV7-9,TRBD2,TGTGCCAGCAGCTTAAGGGGCGGACTAGCGGACAATGAGCAGTTCTTC,CASSLRGGLADNEQFF
TRBJ2-2,.,14,TRBV28,.,TGTGCCACCCTGGTGGACAGCGGCACCGGGGAGCTGTTTTTT,CATLVDSGTGELFF
TRBJ2-2,.,17,TRBV5-1,TRBD2,TGCGCCAGCAGCTTGGCCTTCGGGACTAGCGGGGACGGGGAGCTGTTTTTT,CASSLAFGTSGDGELFF